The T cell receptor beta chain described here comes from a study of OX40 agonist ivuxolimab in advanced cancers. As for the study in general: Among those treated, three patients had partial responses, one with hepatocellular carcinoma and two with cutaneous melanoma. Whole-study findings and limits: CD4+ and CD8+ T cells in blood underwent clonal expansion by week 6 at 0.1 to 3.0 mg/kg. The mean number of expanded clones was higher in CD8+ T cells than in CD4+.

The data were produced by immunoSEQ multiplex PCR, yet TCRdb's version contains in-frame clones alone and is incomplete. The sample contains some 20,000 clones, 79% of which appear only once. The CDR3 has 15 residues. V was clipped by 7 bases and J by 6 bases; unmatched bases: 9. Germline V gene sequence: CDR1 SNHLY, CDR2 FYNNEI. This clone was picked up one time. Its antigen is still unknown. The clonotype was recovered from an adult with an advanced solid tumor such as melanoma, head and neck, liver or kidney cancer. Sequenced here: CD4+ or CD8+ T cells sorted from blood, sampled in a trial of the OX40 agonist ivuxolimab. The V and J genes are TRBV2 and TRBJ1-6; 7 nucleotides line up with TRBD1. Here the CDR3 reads CASNPPGQPNSPLHF. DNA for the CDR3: TGTGCCAGCAATCCTCCGGGACAGCCTAATTCACCCCTCCACTTT.